The present T cell receptor (beta chain) was sequenced within a study of T cell changes during pregnancy in multiple sclerosis. Between the trimmed V and J ends, which lost 3 bases and 1 base, there was a span of 10 bases. Germline CDR1 LNHNV, CDR2 YYDKDF (reference sequence). This CDR3 spans 15 amino acids. Profiling relied on immunoSEQ multiplex PCR, and the TCRdb table lists in-frame clones only, not all of them. The profile covers about 34,000 clones, with over 85% appearing a single time and 3.5% taken by the ten largest. This clone was found once. The TCR comes from a female donor with multiple sclerosis, enrolled in a pregnancy study. Sequences were derived from CD8+ T cells from peripheral blood mononuclear cells, sampled in the third trimester of pregnancy. J is TRBJ2-1 and V is TRBV15; D unresolved. The CDR3 here is CATSRVARSYNEQFF. As DNA, the CDR3 is TGTGCCACCAGCAGGGTAGCAAGGTCCTACAATGAGCAGTTCTTC.